This T cell receptor (beta chain) was recorded in a study of cytomegalovirus exposure and HLA in healthy donors. Whole-study findings and limits: TCR beta sequences reportedly predicted the HLA-A and HLA-B alleles of most subjects accurately.

The CDR3 has 16 amino acids. V was trimmed by 6 bases and J by 6 bases, leaving 24 bases between them. From germline, CDR1 is MNHEY and CDR2 SMNVEV (reference sequence). Concerning this clone: Its specificity is not known.

With 60 Vbeta and 13 Jbeta primers, the PCR was carried out. Assay: immunoSEQ multiplex PCR; the TCRdb copy retains only in-frame clones and omits some. The sample has roughly 220,000 clones. The TCR originated in a girl aged 2-10 years in good health and CMV-seropositive. The rearrangement links TRBV27 to TRBJ2-7; D is perhaps TRBD2 (5 bases). What was sequenced was PBMCs. In nucleotides, the CDR3 is TGTGCCAGCAGACCTTCCTCCGGGGAAAGAGGTCTCGAGCAGTACTTC. Its protein product is CASRPSSGERGLEQYF.